This T cell receptor (beta chain) was profiled in a study of blood T cell repertoires in COVID-19 (dated by TCRdb to the early 2020s). As for the study more broadly: The collaborator samples originated in the United States, Italy and Spain and spanned the acute and convalescent phases of COVID-19. HLA class I and class II types, where available, came from metadata supplied by the sample provider rather than from assay-based typing. The prospective study material was composed of cDNA or gDNA derived from T cells, B-cell-depleted T cells, or PBMCs. The repertoires were made available in a free public database intended to serve as a resource for research on the immune response to SARS-CoV-2. Subjects who had been exposed to COVID-19, were actively infected with it, or had recovered from it provided the deeply sampled blood TCRbeta repertoires that made up the dataset. Samples were obtained from the ongoing ImmuneRACE study (first 160 participants) and from 1,000 to 1,500 subjects provided by 6 global collaborators. Sample metadata almost always included a de-identified subject ID, COVID-19 status, age in years and sex. What the work shows at the level of the full study, not this receptor alone: The amount of clinical and demographic metadata varied by source and participant and was provided uncurated.

Turning to this clone: Its antigen is unknown. The record has no base qualities; no much larger clone is one base away.

The CDR3 runs 13 residues from the cysteine to the phenylalanine. Only the CDR3 DNA is retained, 39 bases long and in frame from the first base. V has 3 bases trimmed and J has 9 bases trimmed; junction bases matching no gene number 8. From a lookup of the germline V gene, CDR1 and CDR2 are MDHEN and SYDVKM. Participants in the prospective study were aged roughly 18 to 100 years, lived in some 24 United States geographic areas, and enrolled through a virtual design. To assign participants to cohorts, the prospective study relied on clinical history that participants themselves reported in a screening survey and a study questionnaire. For ImmuneRACE Cohort 3, a participant was defined as recovered based on two consecutive negative NP/OP PCR tests, clearance by a healthcare professional, or resolution of symptoms. Each participant in the prospective study had whole blood, serum and a nasopharyngeal or oropharyngeal swab collected by mobile phlebotomists. Additional blood draws and questionnaires over an approximately two-month period could optionally be provided by prospective study participants. Prospective study blood samples were shipped either frozen or at room temperature before DNA extraction.

TCRbeta CDR3 regions were amplified from genomic DNA by means of the immunoSEQ Assay, a bias-controlled multiplex PCR. Concerning the study's data processing: The number of nucleated cells in each sample was estimated by amplification of reference gene primers within the assay. To quantify the absolute abundance of each unique TCRbeta CDR3 rearrangement, sequence reads were collapsed and filtered. For each sample, productive Simpson clonality was calculated by taking the square root of Simpson's diversity index across productive rearrangements. As stored in TCRdb, this immuneACCESS dataset retains in-frame rearrangements with V and J assigned. A fraction of the clones does not appear; measured against another copy, unresolved V genes explain less than half of the discrepancy, and the remainder lacks a known reason. That table supplies the V and J calls and clone size; D and trimming were determined from the DNA. This sample lists around 200,000 clones; approximately 91% were detected once. Jointly, the top ten make up more than 0.75% of the sample.

The specimen sequenced was PBMCs or T cells enriched from blood (not recorded which). The V and J genes are TRBV28 and TRBJ2-7; 7 central nucleotides agree with TRBD2. The receptor comes from a woman aged 18-29 years who had recovered from COVID-19. Read as DNA, the sequence is TGTGCCAGCAGTTTCCGGAGCGGGATGGGGCAGTACTTC. It codes for CASSFRSGMGQYF.